A selection of T cell receptor beta chains follows, all from one sample in a study of T cell responses to AZD1222 COVID-19 vaccine. Assay: immunoSEQ multiplex PCR; the TCRdb copy retains only in-frame clones and omits some. The sample yields roughly 180,000 clones, 94% seen once. The source material was peripheral blood, sampled 28 days after the second AZD1222 dose. Source of these receptors: an adult who received the AZD1222 COVID-19 vaccine. The CDR3 runs from the conserved cysteine through the conserved F or W. Fields, in order: CDR3 length, D gene, J gene, V gene, clone size, CDR3 protein, CDR3 DNA. A D gene is named only where the DNA matches it firmly. Only some rows state a clone size, as once, few, many or a class for expanded clones.

cdr3_length: 14; d_call: -; j_call: TRBJ1-2; v_call: TRBV12-5; clone_size: -; cdr3_aa: CASGPGAGERGYTF; cdr3_nt: TGTGCTAGTGGCCCCGGTGCCGGGGAACGTGGCTACACCTTC
cdr3_length: 17; d_call: -; j_call: TRBJ1-6; v_call: TRBV2; clone_size: -; cdr3_aa: CASSEAGVGVYNSPLHF; cdr3_nt: TGTGCCAGCAGTGAGGCGGGCGTCGGGGTTTATAATTCACCCCTCCACTTT
cdr3_length: 15; d_call: TRBD2; j_call: TRBJ2-7; v_call: TRBV5-1; clone_size: -; cdr3_aa: CASSLDLAGGREQYF; cdr3_nt: TGCGCCAGCAGCTTGGACCTAGCGGGGGGGCGAGAGCAGTACTTC
cdr3_length: 14; d_call: -; j_call: TRBJ1-4; v_call: TRBV5-5; clone_size: once; cdr3_aa: CASSSETTNEKLFF; cdr3_nt: TGTGCCAGCAGCTCAGAGACAACTAATGAAAAACTGTTTTTT
cdr3_length: 14; d_call: -; j_call: TRBJ2-7; v_call: TRBV2; clone_size: -; cdr3_aa: CASGEGPGAYEQYF; cdr3_nt: TGTGCCAGCGGGGAGGGGCCAGGGGCCTACGAGCAGTACTTC
cdr3_length: 14; d_call: TRBD1; j_call: TRBJ1-5; v_call: TRBV10-1; clone_size: -; cdr3_aa: CASTIQGDHQPQHF; cdr3_nt: TGCGCCAGCACTATCCAGGGGGACCATCAGCCCCAGCATTTT
cdr3_length: 18; d_call: -; j_call: TRBJ1-6; v_call: TRBV27; clone_size: -; cdr3_aa: CASSQQGFYSSYNSPLHF; cdr3_nt: TGTGCCAGCAGTCAACAGGGTTTTTATAGCTCCTATAATTCACCCCTCCACTTT
cdr3_length: 15; d_call: -; j_call: TRBJ1-4; v_call: TRBV19; clone_size: -; cdr3_aa: CASGGRLATNEKLFF; cdr3_nt: TGTGCCAGTGGGGGGAGACTGGCAACTAATGAAAAACTGTTTTTT
cdr3_length: 14; d_call: TRBD1; j_call: TRBJ1-2; v_call: TRBV3-1/TRBV3-2; clone_size: -; cdr3_aa: CASSQGQGGYGYTF; cdr3_nt: TGTGCCAGCAGCCAAGGACAGGGGGGCTATGGCTACACCTTC
cdr3_length: 15; d_call: -; j_call: TRBJ2-7; v_call: TRBV28; clone_size: -; cdr3_aa: CASSPLQVSGYEQYF; cdr3_nt: TGTGCCAGCAGTCCCCTCCAGGTATCGGGCTACGAGCAGTACTTC
cdr3_length: 15; d_call: TRBD2; j_call: TRBJ2-1; v_call: TRBV2; clone_size: -; cdr3_aa: CASTAGTKLPDEQFF; cdr3_nt: TGTGCCAGCACCGCCGGGACTAAACTCCCCGATGAGCAGTTCTTC
cdr3_length: 16; d_call: TRBD1; j_call: TRBJ1-1; v_call: TRBV10-3; clone_size: -; cdr3_aa: CAISGARTGERTEAFF; cdr3_nt: TGTGCCATCAGTGGAGCCCGGACAGGGGAGAGAACTGAAGCTTTCTTT
cdr3_length: 15; d_call: -; j_call: TRBJ1-2; v_call: TRBV5-8; clone_size: -; cdr3_aa: CASSLGGHGWYGYTF; cdr3_nt: TGTGCCAGCAGCTTGGGGGGACACGGGTGGTATGGCTACACCTTC
cdr3_length: 18; d_call: -; j_call: TRBJ1-4; v_call: TRBV28; clone_size: few; cdr3_aa: CASSLEDGGGSVSEKLFF; cdr3_nt: TGTGCCAGCAGTTTAGAAGACGGTGGGGGAAGCGTTTCTGAAAAACTGTTTTTT
cdr3_length: 15; d_call: -; j_call: TRBJ1-6; v_call: TRBV11-2; clone_size: -; cdr3_aa: CASSTPSSYNSPLHF; cdr3_nt: TGTGCCAGCAGCACGCCTAGCTCCTATAATTCACCCCTCCACTTT
cdr3_length: 12; d_call: TRBD1; j_call: TRBJ2-4; v_call: TRBV6-2/TRBV6-3; clone_size: -; cdr3_aa: CASSNGRQGAHF; cdr3_nt: TGTGCCAGCAGTAACGGCCGACAGGGGGCTCACTTC
cdr3_length: 16; d_call: TRBD1; j_call: TRBJ1-3; v_call: TRBV5-1; clone_size: -; cdr3_aa: CASSSRDRDSGNTIYF; cdr3_nt: TGCGCCAGCAGCTCCCGGGACAGAGACTCTGGAAACACCATATATTTT
cdr3_length: 17; d_call: -; j_call: TRBJ2-1; v_call: TRBV18; clone_size: -; cdr3_aa: CASSPLGPGSSYNEQFF; cdr3_nt: TGTGCCAGCTCACCACTAGGTCCCGGGAGCTCCTACAATGAGCAGTTCTTC
cdr3_length: 13; d_call: -; j_call: TRBJ1-1; v_call: TRBV27; clone_size: -; cdr3_aa: CASSPSWNTEAFF; cdr3_nt: TGTGCCAGCAGCCCGAGCTGGAACACTGAAGCTTTCTTT
cdr3_length: 13; d_call: -; j_call: TRBJ2-1; v_call: TRBV7-2; clone_size: once; cdr3_aa: CASSLMVAVGQFF; cdr3_nt: TGTGCCAGCAGCTTGATGGTAGCGGTGGGGCAGTTCTTC
cdr3_length: 13; d_call: -; j_call: TRBJ1-1; v_call: TRBV5-1; clone_size: once; cdr3_aa: CASRDTMNTEAFF; cdr3_nt: TGCGCCAGCAGGGACACAATGAACACTGAAGCTTTCTTT
cdr3_length: 17; d_call: TRBD2; j_call: TRBJ2-1; v_call: TRBV4-1; clone_size: -; cdr3_aa: CASSPIGASGSVNEQFF; cdr3_nt: TGCGCCAGCAGCCCAATCGGGGCGAGCGGGAGCGTCAATGAGCAGTTCTTC
cdr3_length: 13; d_call: -; j_call: TRBJ1-1; v_call: TRBV10-3; clone_size: -; cdr3_aa: CAITERYETEAFF; cdr3_nt: TGTGCCATCACCGAGAGGTATGAAACTGAAGCTTTCTTT
cdr3_length: 14; d_call: -; j_call: TRBJ1-1; v_call: TRBV5-1; clone_size: -; cdr3_aa: CASGGGAQNTEAFF; cdr3_nt: TGCGCCAGTGGTGGGGGGGCGCAGAACACTGAAGCTTTCTTT
cdr3_length: 16; d_call: TRBD2; j_call: TRBJ2-2; v_call: TRBV24-1; clone_size: -; cdr3_aa: CATSKLAGGNTGELFF; cdr3_nt: TGTGCCACCAGTAAACTAGCGGGAGGTAACACCGGGGAGCTGTTTTTT
cdr3_length: 13; d_call: -; j_call: TRBJ1-1; v_call: TRBV9; clone_size: -; cdr3_aa: CASTKDVLTEAFF; cdr3_nt: TGTGCCAGCACCAAAGACGTCCTCACTGAAGCTTTCTTT
cdr3_length: 17; d_call: -; j_call: TRBJ2-3; v_call: TRBV6-4; clone_size: -; cdr3_aa: CASSETWASPGTDTQYF; cdr3_nt: TGTGCCAGCAGTGAAACCTGGGCGTCCCCAGGCACAGATACGCAGTATTTT
cdr3_length: 13; d_call: -; j_call: TRBJ2-7; v_call: TRBV6-5; clone_size: -; cdr3_aa: CASGRSPVYEQYF; cdr3_nt: TGTGCCAGCGGAAGATCCCCTGTCTACGAGCAGTACTTC
cdr3_length: 16; d_call: TRBD2; j_call: TRBJ2-1; v_call: TRBV5-1; clone_size: -; cdr3_aa: CASSLDLAGGTREQFF; cdr3_nt: TGCGCCAGCAGCTTGGACCTAGCGGGGGGGACAAGGGAGCAGTTCTTC
cdr3_length: 14; d_call: -; j_call: TRBJ1-1; v_call: TRBV28; clone_size: -; cdr3_aa: CASSPGTLNTEAFF; cdr3_nt: TGTGCCAGCAGCCCCGGGACGTTGAACACTGAAGCTTTCTTT
cdr3_length: 14; d_call: -; j_call: TRBJ1-3; v_call: TRBV6-5; clone_size: -; cdr3_aa: CASRTGIGGNTIYF; cdr3_nt: TGTGCCAGCCGAACAGGGATCGGTGGAAACACCATATATTTT
cdr3_length: 16; d_call: -; j_call: TRBJ2-6; v_call: TRBV28; clone_size: -; cdr3_aa: CASTLIGESGANVLTF; cdr3_nt: TGTGCCAGCACACTAATTGGTGAATCTGGGGCCAACGTCCTGACTTTC
cdr3_length: 13; d_call: -; j_call: TRBJ1-3; v_call: TRBV25-1; clone_size: -; cdr3_aa: CASSEGSGNTIYF; cdr3_nt: TGTGCCAGCAGTGAGGGCTCTGGAAACACCATATATTTT
cdr3_length: 16; d_call: -; j_call: TRBJ2-3; v_call: TRBV19; clone_size: -; cdr3_aa: CASSTTGTTGTDTQYF; cdr3_nt: TGTGCCAGTAGTACCACAGGAACCACTGGCACAGATACGCAGTATTTT
cdr3_length: 16; d_call: -; j_call: TRBJ1-2; v_call: TRBV4-3; clone_size: -; cdr3_aa: CASSQDVPGQSYGYTF; cdr3_nt: TGCGCCAGCAGCCAAGATGTTCCGGGACAAAGCTATGGCTACACCTTC
cdr3_length: 12; d_call: -; j_call: TRBJ1-1; v_call: TRBV11-3; clone_size: -; cdr3_aa: CASSHSQGTAFF; cdr3_nt: TGTGCCAGCAGCCATTCACAGGGTACAGCTTTCTTT
cdr3_length: 15; d_call: TRBD1; j_call: TRBJ1-5; v_call: TRBV19; clone_size: -; cdr3_aa: CASTAGTGVYQPQHF; cdr3_nt: TGTGCCAGTACAGCCGGGACAGGGGTCTATCAGCCCCAGCATTTT
cdr3_length: 13; d_call: -; j_call: TRBJ2-1; v_call: TRBV19; clone_size: -; cdr3_aa: CASSMWQYNEQFF; cdr3_nt: TGTGCCAGTAGTATGTGGCAATACAATGAGCAGTTCTTC
cdr3_length: 15; d_call: -; j_call: TRBJ1-6; v_call: TRBV6-6; clone_size: -; cdr3_aa: CASSYRDRLNSPLHF; cdr3_nt: TGTGCCAGCAGTTACCGAGACAGGCTGAATTCACCCCTCCACTTT
cdr3_length: 17; d_call: -; j_call: TRBJ1-3; v_call: TRBV7-2; clone_size: once; cdr3_aa: CASSFFPGQRSGNTIYF; cdr3_nt: TGTGCCAGCAGCTTTTTTCCGGGCCAGCGCTCTGGAAACACCATATATTTT
cdr3_length: 13; d_call: -; j_call: TRBJ1-2; v_call: TRBV7-2; clone_size: -; cdr3_aa: CATSTEFWGGYTF; cdr3_nt: TGTGCCACCAGTACAGAGTTTTGGGGGGGTTACACCTTC
cdr3_length: 17; d_call: -; j_call: TRBJ1-1; v_call: TRBV7-2; clone_size: once; cdr3_aa: CASSFPGDALPNTEAFF; cdr3_nt: TGTGCCAGCAGCTTTCCCGGGGACGCCTTGCCGAACACTGAAGCTTTCTTT